Each of the 13 T cell receptor beta chains below was sequenced from the same sample in a study of CD4+ T cells in melanoma. Clones were read by immunoSEQ multiplex PCR, and TCRdb kept only the in-frame ones, dropping some. The sample consists of about 140,000 clones, around 90% of them appearing once. The receptors here all came from a human donor with melanoma.

The V gene is TRBV27, the J gene TRBJ2-7; D tentatively fits TRBD1 or TRBD2 (5 bases each). CDR1 MNHEY and CDR2 SMNVEV come from the germline V gene (reference sequence). Trimming pared 2 bases from V and 1 base from J, leaving 12 bases between. The CDR3 extends over 15 amino acids. CDR3 residues: CASSLIGATSYEQYF. For the CDR3, the DNA is TGTGCCAGCAGTTTAATCGGGGCTACGTCCTACGAGCAGTACTTC.

V and J are TRBV2 and TRBJ1-5, with 7 bases fitting TRBD1. The CDR3 is made up of 14 amino acids. J lost 2 bases, V lost 6 bases, and 4 bases had no gene match. CDR1 is SNHLY, CDR2 FYNNEI, per germline. This chain's CDR3 is CASSRDRGNQPQHF. The DNA for the CDR3 is TGTGCCAGCAGCCGAGACAGGGGCAATCAGCCCCAGCATTTT. Looking up the rest from reference TRBV2 and TRBJ1-5 gives the full variable domain: EPEVTQTPSHQVTQMGQEVILRCVPISNHLYFYWYRQILGQKVEFLVSFYNNEISEKSEIFDDQFSVERPDGSNFTLKIRSTKLEDSAMYFCASSRDRGNQPQHFGDGTRLSIL.

This rearrangement joins TRBV18 to TRBJ2-3, with 8 bases matching TRBD1. Germline V gene lookup returns CDR1 KGHSH and CDR2 LQKENI. V lost 4 bases and J lost 4; bases outside the gene matches: 7. The CDR3 extends over 15 amino acids. The CDR3 coding sequence is TGTGCCAGCTCACACTCCAGGGGGCGCGCAGATACGCAGTATTTT. The encoded protein is CASSHSRGRADTQYF.

The chain is built from TRBV5-1 and TRBJ1-6; 7 nucleotides line up with TRBD1. V was clipped by 0 bases and J by 8 bases; unmatched bases: 8. Germline V gene lookup returns CDR1 SGHRS and CDR2 YFSETQ. CDR3 length: 16 amino acids. This CDR3 reads CASSLGRTGTDSPLHF. CDR3 in DNA: TGCGCCAGCAGCTTGGGGCGAACAGGGACAGATTCACCCCTCCACTTT. Full variable domain (remainder filled in from reference TRBV5-1 and TRBJ1-6): KAGVTQTPRYLIKTRGQQVTLSCSPISGHRSVSWYQQTPGQGLQFLFEYFSETQRNKGNFPGRFSGRQFSNSRSEMNVSTLELGDSALYLCASSLGRTGTDSPLHFGNGTRLTVT.

The chain links TRBV10-3 to TRBJ2-5; the match to TRBD1 covers 12 bases. Germline CDR1 ENHRY, CDR2 SYGVKD. The V segment lost 4 bases and the J segment 5 bases; nucleotides outside the gene matches: 8. This CDR3 spans 16 amino acids. As DNA, the CDR3 is TGTGCCATCAGTGCCACGGGACAGGGGGCGCGGGAGACCCAGTACTTC. Residues: CAISATGQGARETQYF.

This chain uses TRBV30 with TRBJ2-7; D gene uncertain. CDR3 length equals 15 residues. Per germline, CDR1 GTSNPN and CDR2 SVGIG (reference sequence). Trimming pared 0 bases from V and 0 bases from J, leaving 12 bases between. Here the CDR3 reads CAWSVGRVVSYEQYF. The CDR3 nucleotides read TGTGCCTGGAGTGTAGGTCGAGTCGTCTCCTACGAGCAGTACTTC.

This sequence joins TRBV30 and TRBJ1-5; perhaps TRBD1 as D (5 bases). V was trimmed by 2 bases and J by 4 bases, leaving 9 bases between them. CDR1 and CDR2 from the germline V gene are GTSNPN and SVGIG (reference sequence). The CDR3 contains 13 residues. The CDR3 region is CAWSPGPNQPQHF. The CDR3 coding sequence is TGTGCCTGGAGTCCGGGACCGAATCAGCCCCAGCATTTT.

The V gene is TRBV11-1, the J gene TRBJ2-3; 10 nucleotides match TRBD1. The germline gives CDR1 SGHAT, CDR2 FQDESV (reference sequence). The V and J ends lost 5 bases and 3 bases, in that order; junction bases with no gene match: 5. The CDR3 contains 15 residues. CDR3 in DNA: TGTGCCAGCAGCCAAGACAGGGGGCGGACAGATACGCAGTATTTT. Amino acid sequence: CASSQDRGRTDTQYF.

This rearrangement joins TRBV5-1 to TRBJ2-4; the D gene is possibly TRBD1 (6 bases). The germline V gene encodes CDR1 SGHRS and CDR2 YFSETQ. V shed 3 bases and J shed 0 bases, with 13 bases lying between them. This CDR3 region has 16 residues. The CDR3 nucleotides are TGCGCCAGCAGCTCGTCAGGGGCGCCAGCCAAAAACATTCAGTACTTC. It yields the protein CASSSSGAPAKNIQYF. Full variable domain (remainder filled in from reference TRBV5-1 and TRBJ2-4): KAGVTQTPRYLIKTRGQQVTLSCSPISGHRSVSWYQQTPGQGLQFLFEYFSETQRNKGNFPGRFSGRQFSNSRSEMNVSTLELGDSALYLCASSSSGAPAKNIQYFGAGTRLSVL.

V and J are TRBV6-1 and TRBJ1-1; D may be TRBD1 (5 bases). CDR1 and CDR2 from the germline V gene are MNHNS and SASEGT. The CDR3 covers 15 residues. The V gene lost 7 bases and the J gene lost 1 base, with 16 bases spanning the gap. Here the CDR3 reads CASTTNGAKNTEAFF. CDR3 in DNA: TGTGCCAGCACCACCAACGGGGCAAAGAACACTGAAGCTTTCTTT.

The J gene is TRBJ1-1, the V gene TRBV19; 7 bases line up with TRBD1. Per germline, CDR1 LNHDA and CDR2 SQIVND (reference sequence). The CDR3 contains 12 residues. Trimming cost V 11 bases and J 11 bases; bases outside gene matches: 14. The CDR3 sequence is CASTEQGLGAFF. CDR3 bases: TGTGCCTCAACAGAACAGGGGCTGGGTGCTTTCTTT.

This chain joins TRBV27 and TRBJ1-1; D possibly corresponds to TRBD1 (5 bases). Between the trimmed V and J ends, which lost 1 base and 0 bases, there was a span of 9 bases. Per germline, CDR1 MNHEY and CDR2 SMNVEV (reference sequence). The CDR3 loop spans 15 amino acids. The CDR3 here is CASSLLGTVNTEAFF. In nucleotides, the CDR3 is TGTGCCAGCAGTTTATTAGGGACGGTGAACACTGAAGCTTTCTTT.

This clone is a singleton in its sample. A read error may produce the germline difference seen at one junction end. The CDR3 DNA follows: TGCGCCAGCAGCTTAAACATGAACATTGAAGCTTTCTTT. It is translated as CASSLNMNIEAFF. The chain has TRBV5-1 and TRBJ1-1; D remains unclear. From germline, CDR1 is SGHRS and CDR2 YFSETQ. This CDR3 comprises 13 residues.